The present TCR beta chain was sequenced within a study of immune reconstitution after stem cell transplant in scleroderma. TCRdb ran MiXCR on the RT-PCR reads and lists one entry per CDR3 protein. The table lists 1,500 or so distinct CDR3 sequences, 6% to 8.5% of them singletons. Germline CDR1 SNHLY, CDR2 FYNNEI. This CDR3 is 14 amino acids long. Trimming shortened V by 2 bases and J by 7 bases, and 14 bases separated the two germline ends. This sample was obtained before or after autologous hematopoietic stem cell transplantation (not recorded which). The chain combines TRBV2 with TRBJ1-2; maybe TRBD1 (5 bases). The sequence was obtained from a male donor with systemic sclerosis. For the CDR3, the DNA is TGTGCCAGCAGTGAAAACAGGCCCAGAACTGGCTACACCTTC. The encoded protein is CASSENRPRTGYTF.